What follows describes a single T cell receptor (beta chain). With random hexamers, reverse transcription was performed on about 0.45 to 1 ug of RNA. MiXCR, run by TCRdb on the immunoSEQ multiplex PCR reads, gives a single entry per CDR3 protein. The sample shows hundreds of thousands of distinct CDR3 sequences, 94% of them seen only once. This CDR3 has 10 residues. The V and J ends lost 4 bases and 8 bases respectively, with 8 bases between them. Germline CDR1 is SQVTM and CDR2 is ANQGSEA. This entry belongs to a study of CD8 T cells in Susac syndrome. Study context: There were Susac syndrome patients who were therapy-naive at blood draw, others on corticosteroids, and others on intravenous immunoglobulin alone.

The gene calls are TRBV29-1 and TRBJ1-1; possible D gene TRBD1, 5 bases. This clonotype originated in a human donor with Susac syndrome. The sequenced sample was CD4+ T cells from PBMCs. DNA of the CDR3: TGCAGCGTTGGAGGGACGGAAGCTTTCTTT. This codes for CSVGGTEAFF.